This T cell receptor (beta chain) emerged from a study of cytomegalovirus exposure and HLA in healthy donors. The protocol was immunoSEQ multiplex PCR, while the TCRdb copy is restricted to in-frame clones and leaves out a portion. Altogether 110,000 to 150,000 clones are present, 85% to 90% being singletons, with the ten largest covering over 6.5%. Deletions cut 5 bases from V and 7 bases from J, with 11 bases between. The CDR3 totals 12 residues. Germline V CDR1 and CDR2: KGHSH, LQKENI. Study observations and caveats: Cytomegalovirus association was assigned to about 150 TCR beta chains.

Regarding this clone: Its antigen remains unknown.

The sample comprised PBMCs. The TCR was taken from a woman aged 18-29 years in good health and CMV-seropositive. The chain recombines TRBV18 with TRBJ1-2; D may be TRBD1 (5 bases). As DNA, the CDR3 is TGTGCCAGCTCATCCGCCGGGGGTGGCTACACCTTC. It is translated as CASSSAGGGYTF.